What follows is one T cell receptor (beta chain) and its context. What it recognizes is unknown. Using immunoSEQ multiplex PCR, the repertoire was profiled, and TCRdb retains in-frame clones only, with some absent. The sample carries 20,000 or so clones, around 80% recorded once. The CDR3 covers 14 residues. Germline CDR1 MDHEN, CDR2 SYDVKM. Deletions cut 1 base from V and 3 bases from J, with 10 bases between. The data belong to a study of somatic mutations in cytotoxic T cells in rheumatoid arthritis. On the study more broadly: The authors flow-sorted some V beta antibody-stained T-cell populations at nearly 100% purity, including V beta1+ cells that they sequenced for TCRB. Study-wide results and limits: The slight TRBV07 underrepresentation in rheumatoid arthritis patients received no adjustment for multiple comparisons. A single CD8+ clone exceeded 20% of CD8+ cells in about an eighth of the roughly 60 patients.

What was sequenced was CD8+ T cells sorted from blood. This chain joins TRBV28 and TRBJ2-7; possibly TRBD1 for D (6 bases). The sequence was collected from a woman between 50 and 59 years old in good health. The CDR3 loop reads CASSLSRGFYEQYF. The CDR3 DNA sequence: TGTGCCAGCAGTTTATCGAGGGGGTTCTACGAGCAGTACTTC.